This T cell receptor beta chain was identified during a study of blood T cell repertoires in COVID-19. The CDR3 has 16 amino acids. CDR1 and CDR2 (germline): SGHRS, YFSETQ. V was pared by 2 bases and J by 0 bases, with 14 bases between. Clones were read by immunoSEQ multiplex PCR, and TCRdb kept only the in-frame ones, dropping some. The sample contains 110,000 or so clones, roughly four fifths of which appear only once. The receptor was isolated from a woman of 80 years or more with acute or convalescent COVID-19. Material for sequencing was peripheral blood. The chain links TRBV5-1 to TRBJ1-2, with D possibly being TRBD1 (6 bases). CDR3: CASSLFGQPSNYGYTF. In DNA, the CDR3 is TGCGCCAGCAGCTTATTCGGACAGCCTTCTAACTATGGCTACACCTTC.